This T cell receptor (beta chain) was recorded in a study of cytomegalovirus exposure and HLA in healthy donors. Overall study results and limits: The study listed some 160 cytomegalovirus-associated TCR beta chains. A later analysis found first-cohort TCR clusters tended to co-occur in the approximately 120 validation repertoires. Specificity for CMV antigens was confirmed in vitro for a few of the CMV-associated chains.

This CDR3 is 17 amino acids long. The germline V gene has CDR1 KGHSY and CDR2 FQNENV. The germline V and J ends were trimmed by 0 bases and 0 bases, with 15 bases remaining between them. Only in-frame clones appear in the TCRdb table, and some are missing; sequencing was by immunoSEQ multiplex PCR. The sample yields around 230,000 clones, 75% to 90% seen once. The donors were members of the validation cohort comprising 100 to 150 subjects, separate from the roughly 700-subject first cohort. For this clone: Its antigen is still unknown.

Material for sequencing was PBMCs. The V gene is TRBV16, the J gene TRBJ2-7, with D possibly matching TRBD1 (6 bases). The origin of this receptor is a woman aged 25 to 39 in good health and CMV-seropositive. The CDR3 spells CASSQSITDRSSYEQYF. The CDR3 nucleotides are TGTGCCAGCAGCCAATCGATAACTGACAGGAGCTCCTACGAGCAGTACTTC.